Listed below are T cell receptor beta chains from one sample, sequenced in a study of beta chain features in type 1 diabetes. The data were produced by immunoSEQ multiplex PCR, yet TCRdb's version contains in-frame clones alone and is incomplete. The sample contains some 280,000 clones, about 13% of which appear only once. The sequenced material came from naive CD4+ T cells from blood. Receptors originate from a man aged 25 to 45 with type 1 diabetes. CDR3s include the opening cysteine and the closing phenylalanine or tryptophan. A D gene is named only where the DNA matches it firmly. Not every row has a clone size; where given, it reads once, few, many or a size class.

abundance,v_gene,d_gene,j_gene,CDR3nt,CDR3aa
few,TRBV7-9,.,TRBJ2-1,TGTGCCAGCAGCGGAGCGAATCGCTACAATGAGCAGTTCTTC,CASSGANRYNEQFF
.,TRBV5-1,.,TRBJ2-1,TGCGCCAGCAGCTCCACTATAGGTGGGAGCCTCTACAATGAGCAGTTCTTC,CASSSTIGGSLYNEQFF
few,TRBV2,TRBD2,TRBJ2-7,TGTGCCAGCAGCCCGACTAGCGGGAGCTACGAGCAGTACTTC,CASSPTSGSYEQYF
.,TRBV5-4,TRBD2,TRBJ2-5,TGTGCCAGCAGCTTTCGGACTAGCGGGAGAGGGCAAGAGACCCAGTACTTC,CASSFRTSGRGQETQYF
.,TRBV2,TRBD1,TRBJ2-1,TGTGCCAGCACCGAGCAGGGGGAGTCCTACAATGAGCAGTTCTTC,CASTEQGESYNEQFF
few,TRBV2,.,TRBJ1-4,TGTGCCAGCAGACCTATCGACAGCGACCTCGAAAAACTGTTTTTT,CASRPIDSDLEKLFF
.,TRBV4-3,.,TRBJ1-1,TGCGCCAGCAGCCAAGGTGGCAGCTGGAGGAACACTGAAGCTTTCTTT,CASSQGGSWRNTEAFF
.,TRBV28,.,TRBJ1-3,TGTGCCAGCAGTGTCGGGATCAACTCTGGAAACACCATATATTTT,CASSVGINSGNTIYF
few,TRBV7-9,.,TRBJ2-1,TGTGCCAGCAGCTCCGGGACTCCTTCAACTCGCGATGAGCAGTTCTTC,CASSSGTPSTRDEQFF
few,TRBV16,TRBD1,TRBJ1-5,TGTGCCAGCAGCCCTGAACAGGGGCGGCCCCAGCATTTT,CASSPEQGRPQHF
.,TRBV9,.,TRBJ2-4,TGTGCCAGCAGCGTCTTCCTAGGAAACATTCAGTACTTC,CASSVFLGNIQYF
few,TRBV2,.,TRBJ2-5,TGTGCCAGCAGGGCACTTACAGGTACCGGGGAGACCCAGTACTTC,CASRALTGTGETQYF
.,TRBV19,.,TRBJ2-1,TGTGCCAGTAGAGCTTACAATGAGCAGTTCTTC,CASRAYNEQFF
.,TRBV5-1,TRBD1,TRBJ2-5,TGCGCCAGCAGCCCGGGGACAGTACAAGAGACCCAGTACTTC,CASSPGTVQETQYF
few,TRBV5-6,.,TRBJ2-7,TGTGCCAGCAGCTTGTCTAGTGGCTACGAGCAGTACTTC,CASSLSSGYEQYF
few,TRBV4-1,TRBD1,TRBJ1-2,TGCGCCAGCAGCCAAACAGGGGTTAACTATGGCTACACCTTC,CASSQTGVNYGYTF
few,TRBV7-9,.,TRBJ1-1,TGTGCCAGCAGCTTAGCGCTCGGGGACATGAACACTGAAGCTTTCTTT,CASSLALGDMNTEAFF
.,TRBV29-1,TRBD1,TRBJ2-2,TGCAGCGTTAGGGGGCTTAGGGGAGCCGGGGAGCTGTTTTTT,CSVRGLRGAGELFF
.,TRBV7-9,.,TRBJ2-1,TGTGCCAGCAGCTTATTATCCAGGGGGGCATACAATGAGCAGTTCTTC,CASSLLSRGAYNEQFF
few,TRBV7-9,.,TRBJ1-1,TGTGCCAGCAGCTTAGACAGGCTTGAAGCTTTCTTT,CASSLDRLEAFF
few,TRBV9,.,TRBJ1-1,TGTGCCAGCAGCCCGCTCAACGTGGCCACTGAAGCTTTCTTT,CASSPLNVATEAFF
few,TRBV7-2,.,TRBJ2-2,TGTGCCAGCAGCCCGCGGGCTAACGGGGAGCTGTTTTTT,CASSPRANGELFF
.,TRBV9,TRBD1,TRBJ1-2,TGTGCCAGCAGCGTAGGTTGGCGGACAGGCCCCTATGGCTACACCTTC,CASSVGWRTGPYGYTF
few,TRBV4-3,.,TRBJ1-5,TGCGCCAGCAGCCAGGAGGTCGGCAATCAGCCCCAGCATTTT,CASSQEVGNQPQHF
.,TRBV28,TRBD2,TRBJ2-1,TGTGCCAGCGGGACTAGCCAATATGAGCAGTTCTTC,CASGTSQYEQFF
.,TRBV19,TRBD1,TRBJ2-3,TGTGCCACTCTTCGACAGGGGGGATTGGATACGCAGTATTTT,CATLRQGGLDTQYF
few,TRBV9,TRBD1,TRBJ1-1,TGTGCCAGCAGCGTCGGACAGGGGAGTTTGAACACTGAAGCTTTCTTT,CASSVGQGSLNTEAFF
.,TRBV9,TRBD2,TRBJ2-7,TGTGCCAGCAGCGTGGAAGCGGGAGGGCTAACTACCTACGAGCAGTACTTC,CASSVEAGGLTTYEQYF
.,TRBV7-6,.,TRBJ1-2,TGTGCCAGCAGCTTAGGCGCAGGGATAGATGGCTACACCTTC,CASSLGAGIDGYTF
.,TRBV27,TRBD2,TRBJ2-5,TGTGCCAGCAGTTTTTCCCCAGCCATCGGGGGGGAGACCCAGTACTTC,CASSFSPAIGGETQYF
few,TRBV28,TRBD1,TRBJ2-7,TGTGCCAGCAGTTCGCACACTCGCCCGGGGACAGGGGTACACGAGCAGTACTTC,CASSSHTRPGTGVHEQYF
few,TRBV18,TRBD2,TRBJ2-3,TGTGCCAGCTTGCGAGGACTAGCGGGAATCAGCACAGATACGCAGTATTTT,CASLRGLAGISTDTQYF
.,TRBV13,.,TRBJ2-7,TGTGCCAGCAGCTTAAGCCCCCTGCGGAGGTTCTCTTCCTACGAGCAGTACTTC,CASSLSPLRRFSSYEQYF
few,TRBV7-8,TRBD2,TRBJ2-1,TGTGCCAGCAGCACAGGGACTAGCGGGTGGATAGAGTTCTTC,CASSTGTSGWIEFF
.,TRBV7-9,.,TRBJ2-2,TGTGCCAGCAGCTATACAGGGCCCGGGGAGCTGTTTTTT,CASSYTGPGELFF
.,TRBV27,.,TRBJ1-5,TGTGCCAGCAGTTGGACAGTCAGCAATCAGCCCCAGCATTTT,CASSWTVSNQPQHF
.,TRBV29-1,TRBD1,TRBJ1-1,TGCAGCGTCAACCGGGACAGGGCGAGCACTGAAGCTTTCTTT,CSVNRDRASTEAFF
.,TRBV7-2,TRBD2,TRBJ2-1,TGTGCCAGCAGCTTATCGGTGCCGGGAGGTGAGCAGTTCTTC,CASSLSVPGGEQFF
.,TRBV5-6,.,TRBJ1-1,TGTGCCAGCAGCTTGGCCGGGTATGCCACTGAAGCTTTCTTT,CASSLAGYATEAFF
.,TRBV7-9,.,TRBJ1-4,TGTGCCAGCAGCTTAGCCGTTGGACAGTCAACTAATGAAAAACTGTTTTTT,CASSLAVGQSTNEKLFF